Shown below are 28 T cell receptor beta chains from a single sample sequenced in a study of graft-versus-host responses after intestinal transplantation. Here immunoSEQ multiplex PCR was the method, and the copy in TCRdb shows in-frame clones only, minus some. The sample records some 40,000 clones, about 90% being singletons. The graft tissue was processed, and this released both intraepithelial and lamina propria lymphocytes. Source: ileum tissue, taken almost 210 days after intestinal transplant. Receptors were obtained from a human patient who received an intestinal transplant, so some T cells may come from the graft donor.

The chain joins TRBV4-1 to TRBJ2-2; D not resolved. The V end lost 2 bases, the J end lost 5 bases, and 6 bases lay between the germline ends. Per germline, CDR1 MGHRA and CDR2 YSYEKL. CDR3 length: 13 amino acids. The DNA of the CDR3 is TGCGCCAGCAGCCAAACGTCGACCGGGGAGCTGTTTTTT. Residues: CASSQTSTGELFF.

This chain connects TRBV28 to TRBJ1-5; no firm D call. V was cut by 6 bases and J by 1 base, with 10 bases left in between. Germline CDR1 reads MDHEN; CDR2 reads SYDVKM. This CDR3 region has 14 residues. Here the CDR3 reads CASSWSASNQPQHF. In DNA form, the CDR3 reads TGTGCCAGCAGCTGGTCCGCCAGCAATCAGCCCCAGCATTTT.

The chain has TRBV6-5 and TRBJ2-5; D tentatively fits TRBD1 or TRBD2 (5 bases each). V lost 0 bases and J lost 4, with 15 bases in between. The length of the CDR3 is 16 residues. CDR1 is MNHEY, CDR2 SVGAGI, per germline. The CDR3 DNA reads TGTGCCAGCAGTTACTCATGGACTCCCCAGGGAGAGACCCAGTACTTC. It is translated as CASSYSWTPQGETQYF.

The chain uses TRBV11-2 and TRBJ1-2; D remains unclear. V lost 5 bases and J lost 9, with 16 bases in between. The CDR3 sequence is 13 residues long. CDR1 SGHAT and CDR2 FQNNGV come from the germline V gene. CDR3 nucleotide sequence: TGTGCCAGCAGCCTTATGGTAGGGAGAAGCTACACCTTC. It translates to CASSLMVGRSYTF. The full variable domain, in which reference TRBV11-2 and TRBJ1-2 provide the parts outside the CDR3, is EAGVAQSPRYKIIEKRQSVAFWCNPISGHATLYWYQQILGQGPKLLIQFQNNGVVDDSQLPKDRFSAERLKGVDSTLKIQPAKLEDSAVYLCASSLMVGRSYTFGSGTRLTVV.

The genes are TRBV18 and TRBJ1-3, with TRBD1 identical over 9 bases. Unmatched junction bases numbered 8, after V lost 0 bases and J lost 2 bases. This CDR3 comprises 18 residues. Germline V CDR1 and CDR2: KGHSH, LQKENI. The CDR3 DNA reads TGTGCCAGCTCACCACCAGGACCGGGACAGGGTACTGGAAACACCATATATTTT. Its protein product is CASSPPGPGQGTGNTIYF.

J is TRBJ2-7 and V is TRBV28; D call uncertain. This CDR3 is built from 14 residues. V gave up 5 bases and J gave up 6 bases, with 17 bases separating them. Germline V gives CDR1 MDHEN, CDR2 SYDVKM. CDR3 sequence reads: CASSQKDPIGEQYF. For the CDR3, the DNA is TGTGCCAGCAGTCAAAAAGACCCCATTGGCGAGCAGTACTTC.

The CDR3 DNA reads as TGTGCCAGCAGTTTACGGCCGGACTCCTACAATGAGCAGTTCTTC. Protein: CASSLRPDSYNEQFF. V gene TRBV27 combines with J gene TRBJ2-1, with D unclear. Germline V gene lookup returns CDR1 MNHEY and CDR2 SMNVEV (reference sequence). The CDR3 is made up of 15 amino acids. Trimming pared 2 bases from V and 0 bases from J, leaving 8 bases between.

The chain links TRBV23-1 to TRBJ1-4; D not certain. TRBV23-1 is an open reading frame, and its role is uncertain. Trimming shortened V by 8 bases and J by 4 bases, and 8 bases separated the two germline ends. This CDR3 has 12 residues. The CDR3 loop reads CASPAGNEKLFF. The CDR3 coding sequence is TGCGCCAGCCCGGCAGGTAATGAAAAACTGTTTTTT.

The J gene is TRBJ2-7, the V gene TRBV19; tentative D call: TRBD2 (6 bases). V shed 9 bases and J shed 2 bases, with 11 bases lying between them. CDR3 length equals 12 residues. Per germline, CDR1 LNHDA and CDR2 SQIVND (reference sequence). In DNA form, the CDR3 reads TGTGCCAGCTCGGGGGACGCCTACGAGCAGTACTTC. As protein: CASSGDAYEQYF.

The rearrangement joins TRBV28 to TRBJ1-2; 7 bases agree with TRBD1. The CDR3 totals 14 residues. V shed 1 base, J shed 8 bases, and the junction held 7 bases outside the gene matches. CDR1 and CDR2 (germline): MDHEN, SYDVKM. The CDR3 DNA reads as TGTGCCAGCAGTTTATCGAGGGGGCAAGGGGGCTACACCTTC. Protein sequence: CASSLSRGQGGYTF.

The chain couples TRBV25-1 to TRBJ2-1; D unresolved. Trimming took 3 bases from V and 3 from J, leaving 6 bases between them. CDR1 MGHDK and CDR2 SYGVNS come from the germline V gene. The CDR3 spans 13 residues. As DNA, the CDR3 is TGTGCCAGCAGTGATCAGTACTACAATGAGCAGTTCTTC. It specifies CASSDQYYNEQFF.

This clone was detected once. The chain is built from TRBV4-1 and TRBJ1-4; perhaps TRBD1 as D (5 bases). The CDR3 extends over 17 amino acids. Trimming removed 0 bases from V and 4 bases from J, with 15 bases in between. The V gene's germline CDR1 is MGHRA and CDR2 YSYEKL. CDR3 sequence (DNA): TGCGCCAGCAGCCAAGAACGCTGGGGGGAGGTTAATGAAAAACTGTTTTTT. Protein: CASSQERWGEVNEKLFF.

The chain joins TRBV7-9 to TRBJ1-6; D not certain. The CDR3 sequence is 15 residues long. Germline CDR1 and CDR2: SEHNR and FQNEAQ (reference sequence). The V gene lost 1 base and the J gene lost 8 bases, with 12 bases spanning the gap. CDR3 DNA: TGTGCCAGCAGCTTAGGACTGAGCGGGTATTCACCCCTCCACTTT. Protein sequence: CASSLGLSGYSPLHF.

This rearrangement joins TRBV19 to TRBJ2-1, with 8 bases that match TRBD1. This CDR3 spans 15 amino acids. CDR1 and CDR2 (germline): LNHDA, SQIVND (reference sequence). J lost 0 bases, V lost 5 bases, and 3 bases had no gene match. CDR3 sequence: CASSDRGSSYNEQFF. The DNA of the CDR3 is TGTGCCAGTAGTGACAGGGGTAGCTCCTACAATGAGCAGTTCTTC. Full variable domain (outside the CDR3, taken from reference TRBV19 and TRBJ2-1): DGGITQSPKYLFRKEGQNVTLSCEQNLNHDAMYWYRQDPGQGLRLIYYSQIVNDFQKGDIAEGYSVSREKKESFPLTVTSAQKNPTAFYLCASSDRGSSYNEQFFGPGTRLTVL.

The V gene is TRBV7-6, the J gene TRBJ2-1, with 7 positions matching TRBD2. V lost 4 bases and J lost 1; bases outside the gene matches: 7. Per the germline V gene, CDR1 is SGHVS and CDR2 is FNYEAQ. The CDR3 is 16 amino acids. The CDR3 loop is CASSSERGSSYNEQFF. Written as DNA, the CDR3 is TGTGCCAGCAGCTCCGAGCGGGGTTCATCCTACAATGAGCAGTTCTTC.

This sequence joins TRBV10-3 and TRBJ2-3, with TRBD1 as a possible D gene (5 bases). CDR1 and CDR2 (germline): ENHRY, SYGVKD. V shed 6 bases and J shed 2 bases, with 12 bases lying between them. This CDR3 has 14 amino acids. The CDR3 sequence: CAISNRQFTDTQYF. For the CDR3, the DNA is TGTGCCATCAGCAACCGACAGTTCACAGATACGCAGTATTTT.

This clone has more than one count but fewer than ten. The rearrangement joins TRBV2 to TRBJ2-3, with D possibly called TRBD1 or TRBD2 (6 bases each). The V gene lost 0 bases and the J gene lost 2 bases, with 9 bases spanning the gap. The CDR3 is 15 amino acids. Germline V lookup: CDR1 SNHLY, CDR2 FYNNEI. The CDR3 region is CASSEAGGLTDTQYF. The CDR3 coding sequence is TGTGCCAGCAGTGAAGCGGGGGGCCTCACAGATACGCAGTATTTT.

This rearrangement joins TRBV6-1 to TRBJ2-3; 8 bases match TRBD2. The CDR3 spans 14 residues. CDR1 is MNHNS and CDR2 is SASEGT in the germline V gene. With 9 bases clipped from V and 5 bases from J, the junction kept 10 bases outside the gene matches. Here the CDR3 reads CASLGGRWVDTQYF. The CDR3 DNA reads as TGTGCCAGTCTGGGCGGGAGGTGGGTAGATACGCAGTATTTT.

V and J are TRBV15 and TRBJ1-5; D remains unclear. V lost 5 bases, J lost 9 bases, and 11 bases lay in between. The CDR3 extends over 12 amino acids. Germline V gene sequence: CDR1 LNHNV, CDR2 YYDKDF (reference sequence). The CDR3 here is CATSPGWAPQHF. The CDR3 DNA is TGTGCCACCAGCCCCGGGTGGGCGCCCCAGCATTTT. Combining the CDR3 with reference TRBV15 and TRBJ1-5 gives the whole variable domain DAMVIQNPRYQVTQFGKPVTLSCSQTLNHNVMYWYQQKSSQAPKLLFHYYDKDFNNEADTPDNFQSRRPNTSFCFLDIRSPGLGDTAMYLCATSPGWAPQHFGDGTRLSIL.

In its sample, this clone was seen once. V gene TRBV7-9 combines with J gene TRBJ1-5; D not resolved. The CDR3 extends over 14 amino acids. Germline loops: CDR1 SEHNR, CDR2 FQNEAQ (reference sequence). V was pared by 5 bases and J by 1 base, with 9 bases between. CDR3 DNA sequence: TGTGCCAGCAGCCATATCTCAAGCAATCAGCCCCAGCATTTT. This translates into CASSHISSNQPQHF.

This clone was found a few times. The chain employs TRBV6-5 and TRBJ1-1; D not certain. This CDR3 contains 12 residues. V lost 7 bases, J lost 0 bases, and 6 bases lay in between. The germline V gene encodes CDR1 MNHEY and CDR2 SVGAGI. The CDR3 loop reads CASKEMNTEAFF. The CDR3 bases are TGTGCCAGCAAAGAGATGAACACTGAAGCTTTCTTT.

V usage is TRBV5-6 and J usage is TRBJ1-1; a possible D gene is TRBD1 (5 bases). The CDR3 is 13 residues long. The V end was cut by 4 bases, the J end by 4 bases, with 11 bases between. The germline V gene has CDR1 SGHDT and CDR2 YYEEEE. CDR3 bases: TGTGCCAGCAGCCCGACAGTGCCCACTGAAGCTTTCTTT. Protein sequence: CASSPTVPTEAFF.

The V call is TRBV27, the J call TRBJ2-7; no clear D. V gave up 5 bases and J gave up 5 bases, with 19 bases separating them. Per the germline V gene, CDR1 is MNHEY and CDR2 is SMNVEV (reference sequence). The CDR3 is 15 residues long. CDR3 nucleotide sequence: TGTGCCAGCAGTCTCCGCTCGTCACCCGGCGACGAGCAGTACTTC. Translated: CASSLRSSPGDEQYF.

This sequence joins TRBV19 and TRBJ1-6; D perhaps matches TRBD1 (6 bases). The germline CDR1 and CDR2 sequences are LNHDA and SQIVND (reference sequence). Trimming took off 4 bases at V and 8 bases at J, with 9 bases between the two ends. This CDR3 is built from 13 residues. The CDR3 loop reads CASSKQGDSPLHF. The CDR3 region has the DNA TGTGCCAGTAGTAAACAGGGTGATTCACCCCTCCACTTT.

This clone was found a few times. The chain recombines TRBV7-8 with TRBJ2-3, with 9 nucleotides matching TRBD2. The ends lost 8 bases at V and 0 bases at J; junction bases unmatched: 6. The CDR3 has 15 residues. Germline V CDR1 and CDR2: SGHVS, FQNEAQ. CDR3 loop: CASGRLAESTDTQYF. CDR3 bases: TGTGCCAGCGGGAGACTAGCGGAGAGCACAGATACGCAGTATTTT.

This rearrangement joins TRBV4-2 to TRBJ2-7; D is perhaps TRBD2 (5 bases). Germline V gene data show CDR1 as LGHNA and CDR2 as YNFKEQ. This CDR3 contains 12 residues. Trimming removed 6 bases at V and 3 bases at J, with 9 bases between. Here the CDR3 DNA reads TGTGCCAGCAGGGCGGGCAACTACGAGCAGTACTTC. Translating gives CASRAGNYEQYF.

This chain links TRBV10-1 with TRBJ2-3; 7 positions match TRBD2. Looked up from germline, CDR1 is WNHNN and CDR2 is SYGVQD (reference sequence). V lost 3 bases to trimming and J lost 0 bases; unmatched junction nucleotides: 3. The CDR3 covers 15 residues. The CDR3 DNA follows: TGCGCCAGCAGTGACGGCGGGAGAAGCACAGATACGCAGTATTTT. Translation gives CASSDGGRSTDTQYF.

The J gene is TRBJ2-2, the V gene TRBV5-1, with 10 bases matching TRBD1. The CDR3 totals 15 residues. V shed 4 bases, J shed 5 bases, and the junction held 5 bases outside the gene matches. CDR1 and CDR2 from the germline V gene are SGHRS and YFSETQ. This chain's CDR3 is CASSPRTGGTGELFF. CDR3 sequence (DNA): TGCGCCAGCAGCCCCAGGACAGGGGGGACCGGGGAGCTGTTTTTT.